Listed below are T cell receptor beta chains from one sample, sequenced in a study of cytomegalovirus exposure and HLA in healthy donors. This table comes from immunoSEQ multiplex PCR, and its TCRdb copy is limited to in-frame clones, with some not included. This table has around 190,000 clones, 80% to 85% appearing once. The sequenced material came from PBMCs. The receptor set was obtained from a woman aged 25 to 45 in good health and CMV-seronegative. Both conserved end residues are part of each CDR3. Each record gives: CDR3 DNA, CDR3 protein, V gene, clone size, D gene, J gene. A D gene is named only where the DNA matches it firmly. Some rows mark clone size as missing; the rest say once, few, many or name a class of expanded clone.

DNA: TGTGCCAGCAGGGGGACAGCCGCAGGCAATCAGCCCCAGCATTTT
CDR3: CASRGTAAGNQPQHF
V: TRBV6-5
size: -
D: TRBD1
J: TRBJ1-5

DNA: TGTGCCAGCAGCTTGTTGACAAGGACAGGGGGCGGGTATCAGCCCCAGCATTTT
CDR3: CASSLLTRTGGGYQPQHF
V: TRBV5-5
size: -
D: TRBD1
J: TRBJ1-5

DNA: TGTGCCACCAGAGAGACAGGGGGATTGAACACTGAAGCTTTCTTT
CDR3: CATRETGGLNTEAFF
V: TRBV15
size: -
D: TRBD1
J: TRBJ1-1

DNA: TGTGCCAGCAGTGAACGCCGGGGGAACTATGGCTACACCTTC
CDR3: CASSERRGNYGYTF
V: TRBV27
size: few
D: -
J: TRBJ1-2

DNA: TGTGCCAGCAGCTCTCCGAGTAGGGGAGGCGTGAACTATGGCTACACCTTC
CDR3: CASSSPSRGGVNYGYTF
V: TRBV5-4
size: -
D: -
J: TRBJ1-2

DNA: TGTGCCAGCAGTGACCACTACGAGCAGTACTTC
CDR3: CASSDHYEQYF
V: TRBV2
size: few
D: -
J: TRBJ2-7

DNA: TGTGCCAGTAGTATGGGGGACTCCTATGAGCAGTACTTC
CDR3: CASSMGDSYEQYF
V: TRBV19
size: -
D: -
J: TRBJ2-7

DNA: TGTGCCAGCAGCGCCAACAGGGGGACCTCCTACGAGCAGTACTTC
CDR3: CASSANRGTSYEQYF
V: TRBV9
size: -
D: TRBD1
J: TRBJ2-7

DNA: TGCGCCAGCAGCCCCCAATCAGGGGGCCGTCGGGAGACCCAGTACTTC
CDR3: CASSPQSGGRRETQYF
V: TRBV5-1
size: -
D: TRBD1
J: TRBJ2-5

DNA: TGTGCCAGCACCCTACGGGAACAGGGGGCTCAGGAGGCTTTCTTT
CDR3: CASTLREQGAQEAFF
V: TRBV7-9
size: few
D: TRBD1
J: TRBJ1-1

DNA: TGTGCCAGTAGTAAGGGACAGAGGTACGAGCAGTACTTC
CDR3: CASSKGQRYEQYF
V: TRBV19
size: -
D: TRBD1
J: TRBJ2-7

DNA: TGTGCCAGCAGCTTGGCCAGGACGAACACCGGGGAGCTGTTTTTT
CDR3: CASSLARTNTGELFF
V: TRBV5-4
size: -
D: -
J: TRBJ2-2

DNA: TGTGCCAGCAGCCCGGACAGCGCACGTACGCAGTATTTT
CDR3: CASSPDSARTQYF
V: TRBV6-5
size: few
D: -
J: TRBJ2-3

DNA: TGTGCCAGCACCGGAGGGGACAGGGGGTATAATTCACCCCTCCACTTT
CDR3: CASTGGDRGYNSPLHF
V: TRBV5-6
size: -
D: TRBD1
J: TRBJ1-6

DNA: TGCGCCAGCAGCCTAGACAGGGGGGAAGCTTTCTTT
CDR3: CASSLDRGEAFF
V: TRBV5-1
size: -
D: TRBD1
J: TRBJ1-1

DNA: TGTGCCTGGAGTTCCGCGGCCCGGGGGACGCATCAGCCCCAGCATTTT
CDR3: CAWSSAARGTHQPQHF
V: TRBV30
size: few
D: -
J: TRBJ1-5

DNA: TGTGCCAGCAACTCCGGGACACCTTATGGCTACACCTTC
CDR3: CASNSGTPYGYTF
V: TRBV5-6
size: -
D: -
J: TRBJ1-2

DNA: TGTGCCAGCAGCTTGGAATCGGGGGTTGTAGCCCAGTTCTTC
CDR3: CASSLESGVVAQFF
V: TRBV5-4
size: few
D: -
J: TRBJ2-1

DNA: TGCGCCAGCAGCCATCCCGGGACACTTACTAACTATGGCTACACCTTC
CDR3: CASSHPGTLTNYGYTF
V: TRBV4-1
size: -
D: -
J: TRBJ1-2

DNA: TGTGCCAGCAGCGTAGCTCAGGCGGGAGGGAGATCAGATACGCAGTATTTT
CDR3: CASSVAQAGGRSDTQYF
V: TRBV9
size: -
D: TRBD2
J: TRBJ2-3

DNA: TGTGCCAGCAGCTCCCCACTAGCGGGGGGCGTGGAGACCCAGTACTTC
CDR3: CASSSPLAGGVETQYF
V: TRBV5-4
size: -
D: TRBD2
J: TRBJ2-5

DNA: TGTGCCAGCAGCCGGAGAAACGCCCACACAGATACGCAGTATTTT
CDR3: CASSRRNAHTDTQYF
V: TRBV11-3
size: -
D: -
J: TRBJ2-3

DNA: TGTGCCAGCTCACCAAGGACTAACAGGATGGGGTATGGCTACACCTTC
CDR3: CASSPRTNRMGYGYTF
V: TRBV18
size: -
D: -
J: TRBJ1-2

DNA: TGTGCCAGCAGTTTTACAGGGGGGGCGAACACCATATATTTT
CDR3: CASSFTGGANTIYF
V: TRBV5-4
size: many
D: TRBD1
J: TRBJ1-3

DNA: TGTGCCAGCAGTGGCCAGGGTGGTGGCTACACCTTC
CDR3: CASSGQGGGYTF
V: TRBV6-4
size: once
D: -
J: TRBJ1-2

DNA: TGCGCCAGCAGTCAATTAGCAGTACAAGAGACCCAGTACTTC
CDR3: CASSQLAVQETQYF
V: TRBV4-1
size: -
D: -
J: TRBJ2-5

DNA: TGTGCCAGCAGCCACTTACAGGGAGAAGGGGGCTATAGCAATCAGCCCCAGCATTTT
CDR3: CASSHLQGEGGYSNQPQHF
V: TRBV2
size: -
D: TRBD1
J: TRBJ1-5

DNA: TGTGCCTGGAAGGGGATCACTGAAGCTTTCTTT
CDR3: CAWKGITEAFF
V: TRBV30
size: -
D: -
J: TRBJ1-1

DNA: TGTGCTAGTGGTTTGAATGGGGGCCTCAGCTCCTACAATGAGCAGTTCTTC
CDR3: CASGLNGGLSSYNEQFF
V: TRBV12-5
size: -
D: -
J: TRBJ2-1

DNA: TGTGCCAGCAGCTCGGGACAGGGGAACACTGAAGCTTTCTTT
CDR3: CASSSGQGNTEAFF
V: TRBV7-9
size: few
D: TRBD1
J: TRBJ1-1

DNA: TGTGCCAGCTCACTTGGGACAGGGGGCGACAATCAGCCCCAGCATTTT
CDR3: CASSLGTGGDNQPQHF
V: TRBV18
size: -
D: TRBD1
J: TRBJ1-5

DNA: TGTGCCAGCCGGGTCGCGATCTCCTACGAGCAGTACTTC
CDR3: CASRVAISYEQYF
V: TRBV28
size: -
D: -
J: TRBJ2-7

DNA: TGTGCCAGCAGTGAAGGCGGGGGCTCCTACAATGAGCAGTTCTTC
CDR3: CASSEGGGSYNEQFF
V: TRBV2
size: -
D: TRBD2
J: TRBJ2-1